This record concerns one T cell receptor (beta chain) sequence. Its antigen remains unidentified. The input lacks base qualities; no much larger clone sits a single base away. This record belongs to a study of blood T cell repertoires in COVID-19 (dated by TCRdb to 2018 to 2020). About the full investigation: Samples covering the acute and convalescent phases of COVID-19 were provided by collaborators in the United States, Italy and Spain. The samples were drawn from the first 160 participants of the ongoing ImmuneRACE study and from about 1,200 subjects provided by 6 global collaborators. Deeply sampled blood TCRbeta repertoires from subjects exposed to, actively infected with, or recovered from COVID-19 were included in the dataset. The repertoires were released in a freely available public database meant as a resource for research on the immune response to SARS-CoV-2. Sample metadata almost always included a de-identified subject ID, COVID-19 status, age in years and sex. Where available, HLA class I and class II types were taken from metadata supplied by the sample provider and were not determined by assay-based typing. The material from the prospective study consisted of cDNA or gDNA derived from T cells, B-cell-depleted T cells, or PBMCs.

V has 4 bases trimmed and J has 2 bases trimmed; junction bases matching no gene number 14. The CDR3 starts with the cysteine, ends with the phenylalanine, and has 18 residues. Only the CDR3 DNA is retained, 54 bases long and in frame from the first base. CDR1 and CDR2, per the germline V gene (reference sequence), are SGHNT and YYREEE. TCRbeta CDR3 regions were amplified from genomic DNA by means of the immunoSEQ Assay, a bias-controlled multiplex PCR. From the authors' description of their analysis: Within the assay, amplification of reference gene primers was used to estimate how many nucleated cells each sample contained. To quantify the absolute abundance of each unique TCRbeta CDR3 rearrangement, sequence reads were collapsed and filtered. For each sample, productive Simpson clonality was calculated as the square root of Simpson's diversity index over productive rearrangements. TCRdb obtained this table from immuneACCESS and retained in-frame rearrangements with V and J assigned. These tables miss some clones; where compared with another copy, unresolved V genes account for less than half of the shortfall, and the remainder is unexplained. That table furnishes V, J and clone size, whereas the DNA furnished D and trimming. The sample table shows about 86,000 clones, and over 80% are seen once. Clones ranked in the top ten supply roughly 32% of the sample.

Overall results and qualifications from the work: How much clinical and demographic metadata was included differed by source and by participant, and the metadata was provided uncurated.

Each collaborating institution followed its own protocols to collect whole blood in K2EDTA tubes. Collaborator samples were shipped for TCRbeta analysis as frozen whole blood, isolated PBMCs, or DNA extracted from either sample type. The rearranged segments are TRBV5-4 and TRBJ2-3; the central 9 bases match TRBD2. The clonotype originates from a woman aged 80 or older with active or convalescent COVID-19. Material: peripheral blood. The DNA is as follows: TGTGCCAGCAGCCTTATAGGGAGCGGGGGGTCCCTCACAGATACGCAGTATTTT. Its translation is CASSLIGSGGSLTDTQYF.